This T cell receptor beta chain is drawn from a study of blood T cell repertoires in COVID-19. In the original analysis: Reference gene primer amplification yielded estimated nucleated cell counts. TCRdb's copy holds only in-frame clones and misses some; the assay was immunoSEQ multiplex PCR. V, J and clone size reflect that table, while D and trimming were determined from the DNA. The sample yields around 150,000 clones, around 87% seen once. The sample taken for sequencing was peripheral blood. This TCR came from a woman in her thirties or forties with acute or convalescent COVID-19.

The CDR3 DNA follows: TGTGCCAGCAGCCCCGGGACTAGCGAAGAGACCCAGTACTTC. This encodes CASSPGTSEETQYF. The chain employs TRBV7-2 and TRBJ2-5, with TRBD2 matching over 10 bases. The CDR3 spans 14 residues. V shed 5 bases, J shed 3 bases, and the junction held 3 bases outside the gene matches. Germline V gene data show CDR1 as SGHTA and CDR2 as FQGNSA.